The clone carrying this TCR beta chain was recorded a few times. The antigen is undetermined. These data come from a study of early T cells in non-severe SARS-CoV-2 infection. At the level of the study: Sequencing of bulk RNA from unsorted whole blood was done, without chain pairing. General observations from the study: Anti-spike CD8 responses were favored by VDJdb matching, which missed private and CD4 specificities.

Attached unique molecular identifiers marked individual cDNA molecules. TCRdb independently ran MiXCR on the 5' RACE reads; one entry per CDR3 protein. The data hold about 99,000 distinct CDR3 sequences, with 16% observed a single time. This CDR3 region has 14 residues. Germline V gene sequence: CDR1 MNHEY, CDR2 SMNVEV (reference sequence). The V and J ends lost 3 bases and 8 bases, in that order; junction bases with no gene match: 8. This chain uses TRBV27 with TRBJ1-2, with 8 nucleotides matching TRBD1. This clonotype was obtained from an adult who was a healthcare worker with PCR-confirmed SARS-CoV-2 infection or an uninfected control (not recorded which). What was sequenced was whole blood. CDR3 in DNA: TGTGCCAGCAGTTTGGGTCAGGGGGCGGGCGGCTACACCTTC. The encoded protein is CASSLGQGAGGYTF.